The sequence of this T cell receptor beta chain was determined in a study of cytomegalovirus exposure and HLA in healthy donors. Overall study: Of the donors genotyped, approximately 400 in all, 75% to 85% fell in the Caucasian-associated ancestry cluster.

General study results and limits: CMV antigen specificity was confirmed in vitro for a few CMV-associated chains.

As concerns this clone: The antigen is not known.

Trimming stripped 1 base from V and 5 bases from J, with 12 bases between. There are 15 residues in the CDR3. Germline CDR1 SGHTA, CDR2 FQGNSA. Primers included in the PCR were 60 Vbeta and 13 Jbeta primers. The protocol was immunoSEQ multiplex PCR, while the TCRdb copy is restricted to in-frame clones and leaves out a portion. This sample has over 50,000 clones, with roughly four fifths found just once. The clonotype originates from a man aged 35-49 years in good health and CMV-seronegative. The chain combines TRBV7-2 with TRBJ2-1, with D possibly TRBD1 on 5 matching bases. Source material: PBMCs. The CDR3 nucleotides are TGTGCCAGCAGCTTAGTTAAGGGGCGGAACAATGAGCAGTTCTTC. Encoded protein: CASSLVKGRNNEQFF.